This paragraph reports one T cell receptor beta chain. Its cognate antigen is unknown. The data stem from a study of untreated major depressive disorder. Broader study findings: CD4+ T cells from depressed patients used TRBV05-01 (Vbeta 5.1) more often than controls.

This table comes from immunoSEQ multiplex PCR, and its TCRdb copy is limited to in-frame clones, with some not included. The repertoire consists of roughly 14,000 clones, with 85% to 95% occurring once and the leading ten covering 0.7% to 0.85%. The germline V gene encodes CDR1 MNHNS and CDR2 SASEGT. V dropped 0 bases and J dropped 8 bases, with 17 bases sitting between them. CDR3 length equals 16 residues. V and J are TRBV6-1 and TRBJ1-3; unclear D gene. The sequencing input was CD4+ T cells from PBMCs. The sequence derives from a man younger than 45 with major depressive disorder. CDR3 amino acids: CASSEALSMDRDTIYF. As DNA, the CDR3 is TGTGCCAGCAGTGAAGCGCTGTCTATGGATAGAGACACCATATATTTT.